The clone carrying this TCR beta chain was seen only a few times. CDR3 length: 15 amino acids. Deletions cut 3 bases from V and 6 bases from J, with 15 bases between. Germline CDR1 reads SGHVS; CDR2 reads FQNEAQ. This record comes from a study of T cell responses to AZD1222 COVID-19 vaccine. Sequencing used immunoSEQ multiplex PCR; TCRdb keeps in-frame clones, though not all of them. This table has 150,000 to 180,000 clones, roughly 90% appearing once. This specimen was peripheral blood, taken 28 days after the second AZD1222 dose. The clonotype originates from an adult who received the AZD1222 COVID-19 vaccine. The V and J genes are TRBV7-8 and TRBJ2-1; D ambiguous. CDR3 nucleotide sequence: TGTGCCAGCAGCTTTCGACTTCGCGCACCCAATGAGCAGTTCTTC. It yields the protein CASSFRLRAPNEQFF.